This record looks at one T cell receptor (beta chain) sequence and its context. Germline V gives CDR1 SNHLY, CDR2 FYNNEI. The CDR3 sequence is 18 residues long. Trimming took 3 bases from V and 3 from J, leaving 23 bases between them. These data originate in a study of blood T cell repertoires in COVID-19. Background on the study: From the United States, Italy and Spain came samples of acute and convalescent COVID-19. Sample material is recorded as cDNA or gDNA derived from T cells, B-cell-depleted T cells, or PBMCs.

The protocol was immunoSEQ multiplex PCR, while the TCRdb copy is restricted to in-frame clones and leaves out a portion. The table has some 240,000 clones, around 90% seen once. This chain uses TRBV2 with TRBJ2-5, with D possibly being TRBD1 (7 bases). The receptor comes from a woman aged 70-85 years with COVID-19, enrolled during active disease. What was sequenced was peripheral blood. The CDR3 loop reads CASSDKAGGRVRKETQYF. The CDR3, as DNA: TGTGCCAGCAGTGATAAAGCAGGGGGGCGGGTCAGAAAAGAGACCCAGTACTTC.